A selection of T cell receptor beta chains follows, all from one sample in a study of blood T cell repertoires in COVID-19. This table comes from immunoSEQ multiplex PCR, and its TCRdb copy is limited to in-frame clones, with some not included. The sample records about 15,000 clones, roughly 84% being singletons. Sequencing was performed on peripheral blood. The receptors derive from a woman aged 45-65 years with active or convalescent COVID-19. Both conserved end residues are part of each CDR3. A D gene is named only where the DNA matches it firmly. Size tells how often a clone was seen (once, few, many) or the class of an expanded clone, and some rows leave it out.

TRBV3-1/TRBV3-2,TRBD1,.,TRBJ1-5,TGTGCCAGCAGCCAAGATTCCGGACAGGGTGATCAGCCCCAGCATTTT,CASSQDSGQGDQPQHF
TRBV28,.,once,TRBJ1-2,TGTGCCAGCAACTTCGACAGCTTTGGCTATGGCTACACCTTC,CASNFDSFGYGYTF
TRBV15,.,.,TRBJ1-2,TGTGCCACCAGCAGAGATGTAGGGGGATGGGACTATGGCTACACCTTC,CATSRDVGGWDYGYTF
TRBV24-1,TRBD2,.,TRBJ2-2,TGTGCCGCAAGCGGGAGGGGGAACACCGGGGAGCTGTTTTTT,CAASGRGNTGELFF
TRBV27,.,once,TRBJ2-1,TGTGCCAGCAGTCCGACGGGTTTGTCGGATGAGCAGTTCTTC,CASSPTGLSDEQFF
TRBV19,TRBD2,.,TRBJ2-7,TGTGCCAGTAGTTTGACTAGCGGCTTCTCCTACGAGCAGTACTTC,CASSLTSGFSYEQYF
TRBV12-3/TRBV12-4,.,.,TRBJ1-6,TGTGCCAGCAGTTACACCCATTCACCCCTCCACTTT,CASSYTHSPLHF
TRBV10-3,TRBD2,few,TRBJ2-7,TGTGCCATCAGCAGACTAGCAACCTCCTTCGAGCAGTACTTC,CAISRLATSFEQYF
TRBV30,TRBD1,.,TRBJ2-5,TGTGCCTGGTCGACAGGGAAAGAGACCCAGTACTTC,CAWSTGKETQYF
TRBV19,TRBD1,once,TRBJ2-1,TGTGCCAGTAGTACCCAGGCGGACAGGGTGAATGAGCAGTTCTTC,CASSTQADRVNEQFF
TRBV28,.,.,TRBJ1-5,TGTGCCAGCAGCCTGACATCTGGCAATCAGCCCCAGCATTTT,CASSLTSGNQPQHF
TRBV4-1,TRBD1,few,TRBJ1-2,TGCGCCAGCAGCCAAGCAGGGGGCGCGGATGGCTACACCTTC,CASSQAGGADGYTF
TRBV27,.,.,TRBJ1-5,TGTGCCAGCTCCAAAGAGGATGGTCAGCCCCAGCATTTT,CASSKEDGQPQHF
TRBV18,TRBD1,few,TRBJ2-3,TGTGCCAGCTCACCAGTCAGGGGGCTGGGGACAGATACGCAGTATTTT,CASSPVRGLGTDTQYF
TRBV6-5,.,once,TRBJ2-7,TGTGCCAGCAGTTACCTCTACGAGCAGTACTTC,CASSYLYEQYF
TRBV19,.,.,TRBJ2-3,TGTGCCAGTAGTATGGAGGTTGGAGCGGAGCTGAGCACAGATACGCAGTATTTT,CASSMEVGAELSTDTQYF
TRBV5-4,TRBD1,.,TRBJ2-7,TGTGCCAGCAGCCGGGACAGGAACTACGAGCAGTACTTC,CASSRDRNYEQYF
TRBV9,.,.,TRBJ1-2,TGTGCCAGCAGCGTAACGGGTCCCAACTATGGCTACACCTTC,CASSVTGPNYGYTF
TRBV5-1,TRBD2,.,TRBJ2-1,TGCGCCAGCAGCTTGGCCGCGCTAGCGGGAGGGAGTGAGCAGTTCTTC,CASSLAALAGGSEQFF
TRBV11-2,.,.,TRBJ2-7,TGTGCCAGCAGCTTATACGGCGGGAACATCTACGAGCAGTACTTC,CASSLYGGNIYEQYF
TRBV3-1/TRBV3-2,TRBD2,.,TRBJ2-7,TGTGCCAGCAGCCCCCTGGGAGGGTCCTCCTACGAGCAATACTTC,CASSPLGGSSYEQYF
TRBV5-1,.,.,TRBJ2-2,TGCGCCAGCAGCTTGGCCCTTGGCGGCACGAACACCGGGGAGCTGTTTTTT,CASSLALGGTNTGELFF
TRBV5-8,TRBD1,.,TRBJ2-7,TGTGCCAGCAGCCCGACCGGGACAGACCGGGTAGGAAGCTCCTACGAGCAGTACTTC,CASSPTGTDRVGSSYEQYF
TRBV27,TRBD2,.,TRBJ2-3,TGTGCCAGCAGTCTGGGGGGCGGGGGGGAGCAGTATTTT,CASSLGGGGEQYF
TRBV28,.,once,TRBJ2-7,TGTGCCAGCAGTTTATCAGGGGTATCCTACGAGCAGTACTTC,CASSLSGVSYEQYF